The T cell receptor (beta chain) described here comes from a study of CD8+ T cells in alopecia areata. As for the study in general: Treatment of the treated patients consisted of oral tofacitinib, 5 to 10 mg twice daily. Scoring treated patients' severity relied on the percentage of scalp area affected.

In regard to this clone: What it binds is unknown.

cDNA prepared by RNA extraction and subsequent reverse transcription served as the template for sequencing. Clones were sequenced by immunoSEQ multiplex PCR, and TCRdb holds only the in-frame ones, with some missing. The sample consists of approximately 280,000 clones, roughly 64% of them appearing once. CDR1 and CDR2 from the germline V gene are GTSNPN and SVGIG (reference sequence). The V gene lost 1 base and the J gene lost 5 bases, with 11 bases spanning the gap. The CDR3 extends over 13 amino acids. Study conclusions and caveats: Persistence during tofacitinib was seen for many expanded lesional clones in scalp and blood. Significant decreases in scalp clonality and expanded CD8+ clones followed tofacitinib treatment.

Treatment specified: oral pan-JAK inhibitor, 5-10 mg twice daily. The material was CD4+ T cells sorted from blood, obtained at week 24, from a patient treated with tofacitinib. The V and J genes are TRBV30 and TRBJ1-2, with D perhaps TRBD1 (5 bases). This TCR was recovered from a human donor with alopecia areata. CDR3 region: CAWSEGLVYGYTF. CDR3 coding DNA: TGTGCCTGGAGTGAGGGACTCGTGTATGGCTACACCTTC.